These T cell receptor beta chains were read from a single sample in a study of early T cells in non-severe SARS-CoV-2 infection. Using its own MiXCR run on the 5' RACE reads, TCRdb lists one record per CDR3 protein. The sample gives roughly 48,000 distinct CDR3 sequences, about 4.2% of which show up once; under 6.5% is in the top ten. The sequenced sample consisted of whole blood. All receptors come from an adult who was a healthcare worker with PCR-confirmed SARS-CoV-2 infection or an uninfected control (not recorded which). Both conserved end residues are part of each CDR3. The D gene is left open where the match is weak. Size is stated for part of the rows, as once, few or many counts, or as a class when the clone is expanded.

>.|TRBJ2-1|TRBV15|many
CATSRDGRREDEQFF
TGTGCCACCAGCAGAGATGGTAGGAGAGAGGATGAGCAGTTCTTC
>.|TRBJ1-1|TRBV3-1|many
CASSQVGMNTEAFF
TGTGCCAGCAGCCAAGTAGGGATGAACACTGAAGCTTTCTTT
>.|TRBJ1-4|TRBV19|many
CASSITTDPNEKLFF
TGTGCCAGTAGTATAACGACAGACCCTAATGAAAAACTGTTTTTT
>.|TRBJ2-7|TRBV3-1|few
CASSRGTADEQYF
TGTGCCAGCAGCCGCGGGACAGCTGACGAGCAGTACTTC
>TRBD2|TRBJ2-4|TRBV7-9|many
CASSFTSGRENIQYF
TGTGCCAGCAGCTTTACTAGCGGGAGGGAAAACATTCAGTACTTC
>TRBD1|TRBJ2-7|TRBV20-1|many
CSASPGGSYEQYF
TGCAGTGCTAGCCCAGGGGGCTCCTACGAGCAGTACTTC
>TRBD1|TRBJ2-2|TRBV28|many
CASSRGITGELFF
TGTGCCAGCAGCAGGGGGATCACCGGGGAGCTGTTTTTT
>.|TRBJ2-2|TRBV30|many
CAWSGTDTGELFF
TGTGCCTGGAGTGGGACTGACACCGGGGAGCTGTTTTTT
>TRBD2|TRBJ2-7|TRBV13|many
CASSTGGFSYEQYF
TGTGCCAGTAGCACGGGGGGATTTTCCTACGAGCAGTACTTC
>.|TRBJ1-1|TRBV7-3|.
CASSPLSLAEAFF
TGTGCCAGCAGCCCTCTCTCTCTTGCTGAAGCTTTCTTT
>.|TRBJ2-3|TRBV7-9|many
CASSLHVDTQYF
TGTGCCAGCAGCCTCCATGTAGATACGCAGTATTTT
>TRBD1|TRBJ2-2|TRBV29-1|many
CSVLPGQTDIRNTGELFF
TGCAGCGTCCTCCCGGGACAGACGGACATACGCAACACCGGGGAGCTGTTTTTT
>TRBD2|TRBJ2-2|TRBV6-2/TRBV6-3|many
CALARVYASGITGELFF
TGTGCCTTAGCCCGGGTCTATGCTAGCGGGATCACCGGGGAGCTGTTTTTT
>.|TRBJ2-3|TRBV19|many
CASSIGTLGIVDTQYF
TGTGCCAGTAGTATCGGGACACTTGGGATCGTAGATACGCAGTATTTT
>.|TRBJ1-1|TRBV20-1|many
CSARDFQGGKGGSNTEAFF
TGCAGTGCTAGAGATTTTCAAGGCGGAAAGGGGGGATCGAACACTGAAGCTTTCTTT
>TRBD2|TRBJ2-3|TRBV6-6|.
CASSYSSSTSVLNTQYF
TGTGCCAGCAGTTACTCGAGTAGTACTAGCGTCTTAAATACGCAGTATTTT
>.|TRBJ2-3|TRBV3-1|many
CASRRHRTADTQYF
TGTGCCAGCAGACGACACCGGACAGCAGATACGCAGTATTTT
>.|TRBJ1-6|TRBV4-2|many
CASSQIQRVSPLHF
TGTGCCAGCAGCCAAATCCAAAGGGTTTCACCCCTCCACTTT
>.|TRBJ1-2|TRBV11-2|many
CASSLGLINYGYTF
TGTGCCAGCTCTCTGGGACTGATTAACTATGGCTACACCTTC
>.|TRBJ2-7|TRBV10-3|many
CAIRVWADSTHEQYF
TGTGCCATCAGGGTTTGGGCAGATTCAACCCACGAGCAGTACTTC
>TRBD1|TRBJ1-1|TRBV5-1|many
CASRRTGANTEAFF
TGCGCCAGCCGCCGGACAGGGGCGAACACTGAAGCTTTCTTT
>.|TRBJ1-4|TRBV20-1|many
CSAPPFSGDEKLFF
TGCAGTGCTCCCCCCTTTTCCGGGGATGAAAAACTGTTTTTT
>.|TRBJ2-1|TRBV19|many
CASSLGRDNEQFF
TGTGCCAGTAGTCTCGGTCGGGACAATGAGCAGTTCTTC
>TRBD2|TRBJ2-3|TRBV12-3/TRBV12-4|many
CASSLVAGGRADTQYF
TGTGCCAGCAGTTTGGTAGCGGGAGGGCGCGCAGATACGCAGTATTTT
>TRBD1|TRBJ1-1|TRBV20-1|many
CSARETGGNTEAFF
TGCAGTGCTAGAGAGACAGGGGGGAACACTGAAGCTTTCTTT
>TRBD1|TRBJ2-7|TRBV20-1|many
CSASDAGQGASYEQYF
TGCAGTGCATCAGATGCGGGACAGGGGGCTTCCTACGAGCAGTACTTC